This record concerns one T cell receptor beta chain sequence. Germline CDR1 reads MNHEY; CDR2 reads SMNVEV (reference sequence). Trimming stripped 5 bases from V and 0 bases from J, with 7 bases between. The CDR3 is made up of 14 amino acids. The TCR library protocol attached unique molecular identifiers to the individual cDNA molecules. Using its own MiXCR run on the 5' RACE reads, TCRdb lists one record per CDR3 protein. The sample yields about 55,000 distinct CDR3 sequences, more than 13% seen once. This entry comes from a study of early T cells in non-severe SARS-CoV-2 infection. The material was whole blood, obtained at baseline. The chain recombines TRBV27 with TRBJ2-2; D is uncertain. This sequence was found in an adult who was a healthcare worker with PCR-confirmed SARS-CoV-2 infection or an uninfected control (not recorded which). In DNA, the CDR3 is TGTGCCAGCAGTCCGTTCGCGAACACCGGGGAGCTGTTTTTT. Protein: CASSPFANTGELFF.